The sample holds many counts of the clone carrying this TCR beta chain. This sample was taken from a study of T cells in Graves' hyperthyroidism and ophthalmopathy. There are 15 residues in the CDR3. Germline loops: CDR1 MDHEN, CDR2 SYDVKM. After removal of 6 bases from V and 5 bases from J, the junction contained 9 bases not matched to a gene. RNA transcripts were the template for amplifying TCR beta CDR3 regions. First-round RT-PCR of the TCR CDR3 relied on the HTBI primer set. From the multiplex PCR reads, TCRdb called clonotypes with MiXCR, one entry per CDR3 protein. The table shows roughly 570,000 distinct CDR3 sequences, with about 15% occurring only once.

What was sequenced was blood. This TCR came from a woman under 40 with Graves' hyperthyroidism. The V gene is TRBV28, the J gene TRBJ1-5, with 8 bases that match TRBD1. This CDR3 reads CASRPPDRGDQPQHF. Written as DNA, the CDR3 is TGTGCCAGCAGGCCACCTGACAGGGGAGATCAGCCCCAGCATTTT.